These T cell receptor beta chains were read from a single sample in a study of chemoradiotherapy in HPV16-positive cancers. Repertoires were generated with immunoSEQ multiplex PCR, while TCRdb's copy carries only in-frame clones and drops some. The sample holds 12,000 to 15,000 clones, approximately 90% seen once. The sequencing used blood, collected from a patient who underwent chemoradiotherapy. The receptor set was obtained from a human donor with HPV-associated anogenital cancer. Each CDR3 is given with its conserved first and last residue. D genes are given only for firm matches. Not every row has a clone size; where given, it reads once, few, many or a size class.

v_gene	d_gene	abundance	j_gene	CDR3aa	CDR3nt
TRBV15	NA	NA	TRBJ2-7	CATSRDQGLRAREQYF	TGTGCCACCAGCAGAGATCAAGGGCTTAGGGCCCGGGAGCAGTACTTC
TRBV7-6	NA	NA	TRBJ1-4	CASSSNSPANEKLFF	TGTGCCAGCAGCTCCAACAGCCCAGCTAATGAAAAACTGTTTTTT
TRBV2	NA	NA	TRBJ2-7	CASSPEGGNYEQYF	TGTGCCAGCAGCCCAGAGGGGGGGAACTACGAGCAGTACTTC
TRBV9	NA	NA	TRBJ1-1	CASSVTGGGGTEAFF	TGTGCCAGCAGCGTTACAGGAGGTGGGGGTACTGAAGCTTTCTTT
TRBV7-9	TRBD1	NA	TRBJ2-7	CASSFRTGGGLDEQYF	TGTGCCAGCAGCTTCCGCACAGGGGGCGGTTTGGACGAGCAGTACTTC
TRBV28	NA	NA	TRBJ1-4	CASSLRGEKLFF	TGTGCCAGCAGTCTAAGGGGGGAAAAACTGTTTTTT
TRBV9	NA	NA	TRBJ1-2	CASSVDPLVSNYGYTF	TGTGCCAGCAGCGTAGATCCATTGGTCTCTAACTATGGCTACACCTTC
TRBV7-9	NA	NA	TRBJ1-2	CASSLEGVGYTF	TGTGCCAGCAGCTTAGAAGGGGTTGGCTACACCTTC
TRBV11-2	NA	few	TRBJ2-7	CASSWGAGASYEQYF	TGTGCCAGCAGTTGGGGGGCAGGAGCTTCCTACGAGCAGTACTTC
TRBV7-7	TRBD2	NA	TRBJ2-5	CASSRDYGETQYF	TGTGCCAGCAGCCGGGACTATGGAGAGACCCAGTACTTC
TRBV5-1	TRBD1	NA	TRBJ1-2	CASSPDPTGGGGYTF	TGCGCCAGCAGCCCCGATCCGACAGGGGGAGGCGGCTACACCTTC
TRBV13	NA	NA	TRBJ1-1	CASSLSGADTEAFF	TGTGCCAGCAGCTTATCGGGTGCGGACACTGAAGCTTTCTTT
TRBV27	NA	NA	TRBJ1-5	CASSSRVLEPQHF	TGTGCCAGCAGCTCCCGAGTTTTGGAGCCCCAGCATTTT
TRBV7-9	NA	NA	TRBJ1-1	CASSFPGAAEAFF	TGTGCCAGCAGCTTCCCCGGGGCCGCTGAAGCTTTCTTT
TRBV11-2	TRBD2	NA	TRBJ2-1	CASSLEAGEATPYNEQFF	TGTGCCAGCAGCTTAGAAGCGGGGGAGGCCACCCCCTACAATGAGCAGTTCTTC
TRBV7-3	NA	NA	TRBJ2-1	CASSPRGRGSNEQFF	TGTGCCAGCAGCCCCAGGGGGAGGGGGTCGAATGAGCAGTTCTTC
TRBV6-5	NA	NA	TRBJ1-2	CASSFLTGTGGGYTF	TGTGCCAGCAGTTTCCTGACAGGCACGGGGGGCGGCTACACCTTC